This T cell receptor beta chain was found in a study of tumor-infiltrating lymphocytes in primary liver carcinoma. The input was 500 ng total RNA; TCR beta cDNA was made from it with a constant-region primer. Modified slightly, ARM-PCR produced TCR beta libraries over three nested multiplex PCR rounds. The study ran its first two PCR rounds for roughly 10 cycles each, using TRBV1-TRBV30 forward primers and a C-beta reverse primer. TCRdb ran MiXCR on the multiplex PCR reads and lists one entry per CDR3 protein. The sample carries about 23,000 distinct CDR3 sequences, 60% to 80% recorded once. Without any cell sorting, roughly 20-32 mg of bulk tissue yielded co-extracted RNA and DNA. Treatment of the patients' primary liver carcinoma consisted of surgical resection. As concerns this clonotype: The final CDR3 position lacks the conserved phenylalanine or tryptophan, pointing to a likely read error.

Trimming took 3 bases from V and 5 from J, leaving 45 bases between them. CDR1 SQVTM and CDR2 ANQGSEA come from the germline V gene. This CDR3 spans 24 amino acids. The sequence was obtained from a woman aged 25 to 39 with primary liver carcinoma and hepatitis B virus infection. The chain uses TRBV29-1 and TRBJ2-3; D is possibly TRBD2 (8 bases). Sequencing input: liver tumor tissue from sampling region 5. The subset is: tumor region T5, tumor centre. CDR3 in amino acids: CSVEQIQGRQGSAETSGGIDTQYS. CDR3 DNA sequence: TGCAGCGTTGAGCAGATACAAGGCCGACAGGGTTCGGCGGAAACTAGCGGAGGCATAGATACGCAGTATTCT.